The source of this T cell receptor (beta chain) is a study of T cells after yellow fever vaccination. Study background: Some fractions had low cell numbers, and these were prepared with SMART-Seq v4 Ultra Low Input.

Per germline, CDR1 SGHRS and CDR2 YFSETQ. This CDR3 spans 18 amino acids. The ends were cut back, 0 bases at V and 8 bases at J, with 24 bases in the middle. Study observations and caveats: The study found a weaker secondary response that peaked faster, day 5 versus 15. Reappearance after the booster was seen for most primary-vaccination clones, at 96% CD4 and roughly 90% CD8.

This clonotype was recorded many times. Its antigen is not identified. A process of 5'RACE template switching, which added a universal primer site and UMIs, was used to make TCR cDNA. TCRdb called the 5' RACE reads again in MiXCR, with one record for every CDR3 protein. This table has fewer than 150,000 distinct CDR3 sequences, less than 9.5% appearing once. The sequence was obtained from a man aged 25-45 years who received the YFV17D yellow fever vaccine. Sequenced material: CD4+ T cells sorted from PBMCs, taken 5 days after the yellow fever booster vaccination. The V and J genes are TRBV5-1 and TRBJ2-1, with D possibly matching TRBD2 (6 bases). The CDR3 sequence: CASSLAKFQGRGDDEQFF. The CDR3 nucleotides are TGCGCCAGCAGCTTGGCCAAGTTCCAGGGTCGCGGGGACGATGAGCAGTTCTTC.